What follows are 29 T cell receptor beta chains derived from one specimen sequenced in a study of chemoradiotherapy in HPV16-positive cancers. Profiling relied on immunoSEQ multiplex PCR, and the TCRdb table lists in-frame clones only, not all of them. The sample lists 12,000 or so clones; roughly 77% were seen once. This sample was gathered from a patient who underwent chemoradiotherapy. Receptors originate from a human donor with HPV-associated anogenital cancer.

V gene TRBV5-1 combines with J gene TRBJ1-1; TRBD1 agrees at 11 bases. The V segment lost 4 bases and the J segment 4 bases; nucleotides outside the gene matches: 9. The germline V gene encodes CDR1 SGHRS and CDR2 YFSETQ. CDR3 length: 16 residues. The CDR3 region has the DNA TGCGCCAGCAGCCCCGGGGACAGGGGGTACGGCACTGAAGCTTTCTTT. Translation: CASSPGDRGYGTEAFF.

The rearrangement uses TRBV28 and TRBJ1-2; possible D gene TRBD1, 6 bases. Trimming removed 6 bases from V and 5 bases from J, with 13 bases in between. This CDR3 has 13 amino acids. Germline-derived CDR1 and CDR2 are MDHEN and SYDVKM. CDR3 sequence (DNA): TGTGCCAGCAGCCCCAGGGGATGGTATGGCTACACCTTC. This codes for CASSPRGWYGYTF.

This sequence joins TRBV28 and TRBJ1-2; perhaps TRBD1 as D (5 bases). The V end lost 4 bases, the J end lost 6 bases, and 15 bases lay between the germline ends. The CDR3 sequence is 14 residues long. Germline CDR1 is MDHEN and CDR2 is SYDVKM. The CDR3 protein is CASSWGWGGDGYTF. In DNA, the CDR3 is TGTGCCAGCAGTTGGGGATGGGGGGGGGATGGCTACACCTTC.

The DNA for the CDR3 is TGTGCCTGGAGTCCCGGGACGGAGCTCGCAGATACGCAGTATTTT. The encoded protein is CAWSPGTELADTQYF. The rearrangement joins TRBV30 to TRBJ2-3; D might be TRBD1 or TRBD2, each matching 5 bases. Germline CDR1 reads GTSNPN; CDR2 reads SVGIG (reference sequence). The V and J ends lost 2 bases and 4 bases respectively, with 16 bases between them. This CDR3 comprises 15 residues.

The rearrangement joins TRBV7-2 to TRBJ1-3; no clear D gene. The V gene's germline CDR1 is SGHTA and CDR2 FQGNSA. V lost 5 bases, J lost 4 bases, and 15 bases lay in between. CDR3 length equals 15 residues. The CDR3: CASSGGQAEGNTIYF. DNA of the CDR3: TGTGCCAGCAGCGGAGGCCAGGCAGAGGGAAACACCATATATTTT.

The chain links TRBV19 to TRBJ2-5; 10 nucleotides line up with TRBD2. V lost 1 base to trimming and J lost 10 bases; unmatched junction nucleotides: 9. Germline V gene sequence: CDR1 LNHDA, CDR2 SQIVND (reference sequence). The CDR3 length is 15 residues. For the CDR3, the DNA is TGTGCCAGTAGTATAGTTTTGGCTAGCGGGGGACACCAGTACTTC. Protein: CASSIVLASGGHQYF.

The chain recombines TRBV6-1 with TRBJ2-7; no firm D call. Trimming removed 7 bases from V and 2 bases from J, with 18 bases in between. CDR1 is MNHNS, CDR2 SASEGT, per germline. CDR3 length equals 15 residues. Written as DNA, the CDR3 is TGTGCCAGCACCGCCGTAGTAGCCGTCCCCTACGAGCAGTACTTC. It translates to CASTAVVAVPYEQYF.

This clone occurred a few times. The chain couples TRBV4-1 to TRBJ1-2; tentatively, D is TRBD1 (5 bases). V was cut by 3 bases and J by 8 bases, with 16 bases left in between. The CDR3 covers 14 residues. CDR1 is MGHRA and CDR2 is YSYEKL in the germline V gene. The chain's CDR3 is CASSQDRLSGGYTF. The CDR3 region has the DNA TGCGCCAGCAGCCAGGACCGATTATCAGGGGGCTACACCTTC.

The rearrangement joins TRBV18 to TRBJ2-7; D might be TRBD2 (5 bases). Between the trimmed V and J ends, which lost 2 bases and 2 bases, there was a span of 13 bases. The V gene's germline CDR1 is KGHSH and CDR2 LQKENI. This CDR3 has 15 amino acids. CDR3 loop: CASSPGEGRAYEQYF. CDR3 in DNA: TGTGCCAGCTCACCAGGTGAGGGTAGGGCCTACGAGCAGTACTTC.

In DNA form, the CDR3 reads TGTGCCAGCAGCCCATCGGGGAACACAGATACGCAGTATTTT. It translates to CASSPSGNTDTQYF. This chain uses TRBV7-9 with TRBJ2-3; weak D call: TRBD2 (5 bases). The CDR3 runs to 14 residues. Germline V CDR1 and CDR2: SEHNR, FQNEAQ (reference sequence). V was shortened by 5 bases and J by 2 bases, with 11 bases between the two germline ends. Using reference TRBV7-9 and TRBJ2-3 for the parts outside the CDR3, the full variable domain is DTGVSQNPRHKITKRGQNVTFRCDPISEHNRLYWYRQTLGQGPEFLTYFQNEAQLEKSRLLSDRFSAERPKGSFSTLEIQRTEQGDSAMYLCASSPSGNTDTQYFGPGTRLTVL.

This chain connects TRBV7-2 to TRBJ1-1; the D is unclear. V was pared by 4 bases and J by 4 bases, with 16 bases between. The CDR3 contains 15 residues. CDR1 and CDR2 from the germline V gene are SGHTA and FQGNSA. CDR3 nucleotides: TGTGCCAGCAGCTCACTAGGGAGGTTTGGCACTGAAGCTTTCTTT. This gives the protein CASSSLGRFGTEAFF.

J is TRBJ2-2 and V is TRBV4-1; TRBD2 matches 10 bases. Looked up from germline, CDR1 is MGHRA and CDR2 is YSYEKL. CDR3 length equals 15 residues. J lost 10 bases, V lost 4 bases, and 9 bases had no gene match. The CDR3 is CASSPVSGGGVELFF. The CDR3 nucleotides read TGCGCCAGCAGCCCAGTGAGCGGGGGGGGAGTGGAGCTGTTTTTT.

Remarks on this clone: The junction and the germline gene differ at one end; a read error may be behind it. The CDR3 DNA follows: TGTGCCAGCAGTGAGGTGACAGGGGGCAAATTTAACTTC. The encoded protein is CASSEVTGGKFNF. The chain uses TRBV2 and TRBJ2-7; 10 nucleotides agree with TRBD1. The CDR3 totals 13 residues. CDR1 and CDR2 from the germline V gene are SNHLY and FYNNEI.

CDR3 in amino acids: CASKTYQIRSTDTQYF. For the CDR3, the DNA is TGTGCCAGCAAGACTTATCAAATCAGGAGCACAGATACGCAGTATTTT. This chain links TRBV2 with TRBJ2-3; no clear D. Germline V gives CDR1 SNHLY, CDR2 FYNNEI. The length of the CDR3 is 16 residues. Trimming took off 7 bases at V and 0 bases at J, with 17 bases between the two ends. Looking up the rest from reference TRBV2 and TRBJ2-3 gives the full variable domain: EPEVTQTPSHQVTQMGQEVILRCVPISNHLYFYWYRQILGQKVEFLVSFYNNEISEKSEIFDDQFSVERPDGSNFTLKIRSTKLEDSAMYFCASKTYQIRSTDTQYFGPGTRLTVL.

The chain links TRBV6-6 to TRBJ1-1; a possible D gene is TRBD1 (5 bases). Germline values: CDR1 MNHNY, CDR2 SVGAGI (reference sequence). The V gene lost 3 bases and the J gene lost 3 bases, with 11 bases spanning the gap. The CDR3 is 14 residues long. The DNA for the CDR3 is TGTGCCAGCAGTTATGAGGGGTTAGACACTGAAGCTTTCTTT. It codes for CASSYEGLDTEAFF.

The CDR3 loop reads CASSSSPLNYGYTF. The CDR3 DNA follows: TGTGCCAGCAGTTCCAGTCCGTTAAACTATGGCTACACCTTC. The V gene is TRBV28, the J gene TRBJ1-2, with unresolved D. This CDR3 comprises 14 residues. Per germline, CDR1 MDHEN and CDR2 SYDVKM. V lost 4 bases and J lost 2, with 11 bases in between.

The CDR3 DNA is TGCGCCAGCAGCTTGGTTGGTGGTTCTCGGACCCAGTACTTC. It is translated as CASSLVGGSRTQYF. The V and J genes are TRBV5-1 and TRBJ2-5; D not resolved. V was clipped by 0 bases and J by 7 bases, with 13 bases between them. Germline V gene sequence: CDR1 SGHRS, CDR2 YFSETQ. The CDR3 length is 14 residues.

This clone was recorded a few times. CDR3 amino acids: CASSPNLDHEQYF. The DNA for the CDR3 is TGTGCCAGCTCACCGAACCTGGACCACGAGCAGTACTTC. The V call is TRBV18, the J call TRBJ2-7; D gene ambiguous. In germline, CDR1 is KGHSH, CDR2 LQKENI. V dropped 3 bases and J dropped 5 bases, with 11 bases sitting between them. The CDR3 is 13 residues long.

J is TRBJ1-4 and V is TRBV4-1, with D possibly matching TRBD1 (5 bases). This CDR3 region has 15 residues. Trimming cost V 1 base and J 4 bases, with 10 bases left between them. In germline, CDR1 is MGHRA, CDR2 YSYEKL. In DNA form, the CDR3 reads TGCGCCAGCAGCCAAGGCAACAGGATTAATGAAAAACTGTTTTTT. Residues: CASSQGNRINEKLFF.

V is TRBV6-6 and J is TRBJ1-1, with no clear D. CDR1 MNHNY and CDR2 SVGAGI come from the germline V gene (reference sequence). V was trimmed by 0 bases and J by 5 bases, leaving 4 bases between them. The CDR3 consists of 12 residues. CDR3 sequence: CASSYSRTEAFF. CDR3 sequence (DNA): TGTGCCAGCAGTTACTCTAGGACTGAAGCTTTCTTT.

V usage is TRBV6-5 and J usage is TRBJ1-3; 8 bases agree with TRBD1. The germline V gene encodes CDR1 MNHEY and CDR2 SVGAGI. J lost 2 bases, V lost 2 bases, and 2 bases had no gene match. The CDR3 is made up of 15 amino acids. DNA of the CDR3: TGTGCCAGCAGTTACCAGGGGGCGCCTGGAAACACCATATATTTT. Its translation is CASSYQGAPGNTIYF.

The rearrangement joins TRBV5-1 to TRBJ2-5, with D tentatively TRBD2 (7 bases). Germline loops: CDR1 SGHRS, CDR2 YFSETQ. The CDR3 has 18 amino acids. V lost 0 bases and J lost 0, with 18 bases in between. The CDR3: CASSLVQVSGGNQETQYF. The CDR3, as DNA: TGCGCCAGCAGCTTGGTCCAGGTATCGGGGGGCAACCAAGAGACCCAGTACTTC.

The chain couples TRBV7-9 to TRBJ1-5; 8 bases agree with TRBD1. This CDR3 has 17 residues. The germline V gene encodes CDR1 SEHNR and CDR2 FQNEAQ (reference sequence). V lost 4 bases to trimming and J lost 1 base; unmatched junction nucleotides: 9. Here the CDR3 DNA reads TGTGCCAGCAGCTGGGATTTACAGGGGGAGAGCAATCAGCCCCAGCATTTT. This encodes CASSWDLQGESNQPQHF.

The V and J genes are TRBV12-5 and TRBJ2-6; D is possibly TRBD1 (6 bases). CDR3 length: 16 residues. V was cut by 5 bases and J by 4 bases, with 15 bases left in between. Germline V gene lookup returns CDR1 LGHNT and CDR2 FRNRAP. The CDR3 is CASGTRSGTGANVLTF. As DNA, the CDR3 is TGTGCTAGTGGTACCAGATCCGGGACAGGGGCCAACGTCCTGACTTTC.

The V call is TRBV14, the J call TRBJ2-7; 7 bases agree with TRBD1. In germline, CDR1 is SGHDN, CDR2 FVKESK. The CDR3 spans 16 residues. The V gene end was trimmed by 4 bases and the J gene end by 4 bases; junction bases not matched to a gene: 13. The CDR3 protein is CASSPHGQVWMYEQYF. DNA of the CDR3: TGTGCCAGCAGCCCTCACGGACAGGTTTGGATGTACGAGCAGTACTTC.

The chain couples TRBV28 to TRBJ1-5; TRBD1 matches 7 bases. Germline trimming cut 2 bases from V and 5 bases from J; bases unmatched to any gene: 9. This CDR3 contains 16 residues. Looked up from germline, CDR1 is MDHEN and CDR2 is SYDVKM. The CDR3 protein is CASSLRAGGIYQPQHF. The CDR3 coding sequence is TGTGCCAGCAGTTTACGCGCAGGGGGTATCTATCAGCCCCAGCATTTT.

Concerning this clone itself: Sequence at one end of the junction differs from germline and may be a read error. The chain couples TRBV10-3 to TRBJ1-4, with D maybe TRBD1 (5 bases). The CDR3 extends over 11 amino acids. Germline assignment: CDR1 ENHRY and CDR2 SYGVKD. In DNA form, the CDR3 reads TGTGCCACCAGTCCGGGGGTGGAACTGTTTTTT. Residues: CATSPGVELFF.

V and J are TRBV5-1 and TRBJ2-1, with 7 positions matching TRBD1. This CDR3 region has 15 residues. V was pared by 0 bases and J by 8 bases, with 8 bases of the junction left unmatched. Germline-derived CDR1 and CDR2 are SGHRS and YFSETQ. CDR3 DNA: TGCGCCAGCAGCTTGGGACAGGGTTTTAGGGATGAGCAGTTCTTC. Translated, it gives CASSLGQGFRDEQFF.

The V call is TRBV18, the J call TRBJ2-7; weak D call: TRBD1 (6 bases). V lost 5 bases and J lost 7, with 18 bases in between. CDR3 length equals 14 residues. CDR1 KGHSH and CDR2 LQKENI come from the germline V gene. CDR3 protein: CASSALRGPLEQYF. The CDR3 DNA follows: TGTGCCAGCTCAGCGCTCAGGGGCCCCTTGGAGCAGTACTTC.